These 30 T cell receptor beta chains came from one sample sequenced in a study of spatial heterogeneity in lung cancer. TCRdb processed the 5' RACE reads anew with MiXCR; each CDR3 protein has one entry. The sample carries roughly 100,000 distinct CDR3 sequences, over 8.5% recorded once. The time point was: sample taken at primary tumor resection. Material for sequencing was whole RNA from tumor, nontumor lung or frozen PBMC, left unsorted. This specimen was PBMCs, taken at surgery. The receptors come from a male donor with early-stage non-small cell lung cancer.

This clonotype has only a few counts. The genes are TRBV27 and TRBJ2-7; maybe TRBD1 (6 bases). Trimming removed 2 bases at V and 3 bases at J, with 23 bases between. Looked up from germline, CDR1 is MNHEY and CDR2 is SMNVEV (reference sequence). The CDR3 runs 18 residues. Here the CDR3 DNA reads TGTGCCAGCAGTTTACTTCTCACCAATACCGACAGGAGCTACGAGCAGTACTTC. It specifies CASSLLLTNTDRSYEQYF.

This clonotype was seen at least ten times. The V call is TRBV18, the J call TRBJ2-7; maybe TRBD1 (5 bases). The CDR3 runs to 16 residues. Germline V gene data show CDR1 as KGHSH and CDR2 as LQKENI. Trimming removed 3 bases from V and 1 base from J, with 16 bases in between. The CDR3 is CASSPYRQRLSYEQYF. The CDR3 region has the DNA TGTGCCAGCTCACCCTATAGACAGCGACTTTCCTACGAGCAGTACTTC.

The gene calls are TRBV6-2 or TRBV6-3 and TRBJ2-1, with TRBD2 identical over 8 bases. Germline trimming cut 0 bases from V and 4 bases from J; bases unmatched to any gene: 14. Germline V gene data show CDR1 as MNHEY and CDR2 as SVGEGT. The CDR3 extends over 19 amino acids. The CDR3 loop is CASSYSVASGSPGYNEQFF. The CDR3 DNA sequence: TGTGCCAGCAGTTACTCCGTGGCTAGCGGGTCCCCCGGGTACAATGAGCAGTTCTTC.

The chain employs TRBV24-1 and TRBJ2-3; 8 bases line up with TRBD1. CDR1 and CDR2 (germline): KGHDR, SFDVKD. V shed 2 bases, J shed 1 base, and the junction held 7 bases outside the gene matches. This CDR3 is 17 amino acids long. As DNA, the CDR3 is TGTGCCACCAGTGATTCCCGGACAGGGCGGGGCACAGATACGCAGTATTTT. Its translation: CATSDSRTGRGTDTQYF.

This clonotype showed up many times. The V call is TRBV12-3 or TRBV12-4, the J call TRBJ1-4; no clear D gene. The CDR3 extends over 12 amino acids. V was shortened by 5 bases and J by 8 bases, with 9 bases between the two germline ends. The CDR3 is CASSRRLEKLFF. CDR3 bases: TGTGCCAGCAGTCGCCGGCTCGAAAAACTGTTTTTT.

This clonotype was seen a handful of times. The chain carries TRBV7-9 and TRBJ2-3, with D possibly TRBD2 on 5 matching bases. The CDR3 length is 14 residues. The V gene's germline CDR1 is SEHNR and CDR2 FQNEAQ (reference sequence). Trimming shortened V by 7 bases and J by 1 base, and 12 bases separated the two germline ends. Written as DNA, the CDR3 is TGTGCCAGCACCCGGGCGGGCGGCACAGATACGCAGTATTTT. This sequence encodes CASTRAGGTDTQYF.

This clonotype has a count of ten or more. The chain couples TRBV24-1 to TRBJ2-5; a possible D gene is TRBD2 (6 bases). The CDR3 spans 14 residues. Germline V gene data show CDR1 as KGHDR and CDR2 as SFDVKD. V was pared by 7 bases and J by 1 base, with 12 bases between. The CDR3 DNA follows: TGTGCCACCAGGGCTAGCGACGGCCAAGAGACCCAGTACTTC. Protein sequence: CATRASDGQETQYF.

For this clonotype: This sequence may be a read error, since a much larger clone differs from it by one base. The V and J genes are TRBV21-1 and TRBJ2-3. TRBV21-1 is a listed pseudogene. The length of the CDR3 is 17 residues. As DNA, the CDR3 is TGTGCCAGCAGCCGTAATTTCTGGAGCCTTAACACAGATACGCAGTATTTT. It encodes CASSRNFWSLNTDTQYF.

The rearrangement links TRBV6-2 or TRBV6-3 to TRBJ1-5; weak D call: TRBD1 (6 bases). The CDR3 is made up of 15 amino acids. V was shortened by 6 bases and J by 1 base, with 13 bases between the two germline ends. CDR1 MNHEY and CDR2 SVGEGT come from the germline V gene. The CDR3: CASRPTGRSNQPQHF. In DNA form, the CDR3 reads TGTGCCAGCAGGCCTACAGGGAGAAGCAATCAGCCCCAGCATTTT.

This clonotype was seen ten or more times. This chain connects TRBV9 to TRBJ2-7; 8 nucleotides align to TRBD1. The junction had 3 bases not matched to a gene; V was cut back by 4 bases and J by 6 bases. The CDR3 totals 12 residues. From germline, CDR1 is SGDLS and CDR2 YYNGEE. CDR3 nucleotides: TGTGCCAGCAGCCTCGACAGGGGCGAGCAGTACTTC. This gives the protein CASSLDRGEQYF.

This clonotype occurred many times. This chain uses TRBV23-1 with TRBJ2-7; D not certain. TRBV23-1 is labeled an ORF, and its function is uncertain. Trimming cost V 3 bases and J 2 bases, with 23 bases left between them. The CDR3 covers 18 residues. The CDR3 DNA reads TGCGCCAGCAGTCAGCCCCCCCCGGCTAGGATTCCGACCTACGAGCAGTACTTC. The encoded protein is CASSQPPPARIPTYEQYF.

The V and J genes are TRBV9 and TRBJ1-5; D unclear. V shed 0 bases and J shed 7 bases, with 11 bases lying between them. The germline V gene has CDR1 SGDLS and CDR2 YYNGEE. The CDR3 contains 14 residues. This CDR3 reads CASSVEPGAQPQHF. The CDR3 DNA reads TGTGCCAGCAGCGTAGAACCGGGAGCGCAGCCCCAGCATTTT.

This clonotype showed up many times. This chain connects TRBV6-2 or TRBV6-3 to TRBJ2-3, with 12 bases fitting TRBD2. This CDR3 is built from 15 residues. Germline lookup yields CDR1 MNHEY and CDR2 SVGEGT. The J segment lost 13 bases and the V segment lost 9 bases, leaving 17 bases of the junction unmatched. The CDR3 protein is CASRPGLAGQAVKYF. CDR3 DNA: TGTGCCAGTCGGCCGGGACTAGCGGGCCAGGCGGTGAAGTATTTT.

The sample holds many counts of this clonotype. V is TRBV5-1 and J is TRBJ2-5; 7 bases agree with TRBD1. Germline assignment: CDR1 SGHRS and CDR2 YFSETQ. Losses at the gene ends were 0 bases for V and 1 base for J; bases not matched to a gene: 0. The CDR3 sequence is 14 residues long. CDR3 DNA: TGCGCCAGCAGCTTGGGGGACAGCCAAGAGACCCAGTACTTC. Translation gives CASSLGDSQETQYF.

The V and J genes are TRBV10-3 and TRBJ2-3, with D uncertain. CDR1 and CDR2 from the germline V gene are ENHRY and SYGVKD. The CDR3 is made up of 14 amino acids. V gave up 0 bases and J gave up 0 bases, with 4 bases separating them. The DNA of the CDR3 is TGTGCCATCAGTGAGTCGACTAGCACAGATACGCAGTATTTT. Residues: CAISESTSTDTQYF.

The chain recombines TRBV7-9 with TRBJ2-7, with D possibly TRBD2 on 5 matching bases. Germline CDR1 and CDR2: SEHNR and FQNEAQ (reference sequence). This CDR3 is 14 amino acids long. V dropped 4 bases and J dropped 6 bases, with 16 bases sitting between them. Here the CDR3 DNA reads TGTGCCAGCAGCTCACCGGGAAGAAGTTCCGAGCAGTACTTC. It encodes CASSSPGRSSEQYF. The full variable domain, with the rest looked up from reference TRBV7-9 and TRBJ2-7, is DTGVSQNPRHKITKRGQNVTFRCDPISEHNRLYWYRQTLGQGPEFLTYFQNEAQLEKSRLLSDRFSAERPKGSFSTLEIQRTEQGDSAMYLCASSSPGRSSEQYFGPGTRLTVT.

The J gene is TRBJ1-4, the V gene TRBV6-1; D gene unclear. The germline CDR1 and CDR2 sequences are MNHNS and SASEGT. This CDR3 has 14 amino acids. V was cut by 3 bases and J by 4 bases, with 9 bases left in between. The CDR3 spells CASSDASFNEKLFF. The CDR3 coding sequence is TGTGCCAGCAGTGATGCCTCCTTTAATGAAAAACTGTTTTTT.

The gene calls are TRBV2 and TRBJ2-1; 7 nucleotides agree with TRBD2. The V segment lost 5 bases and the J segment 3 bases; nucleotides outside the gene matches: 10. This CDR3 has 16 residues. The germline CDR1 and CDR2 sequences are SNHLY and FYNNEI. The CDR3 protein is CASSPERERGYNEQFF. CDR3 bases: TGTGCCAGCAGTCCCGAGCGGGAACGGGGCTACAATGAGCAGTTCTTC.

This chain connects TRBV29-1 to TRBJ1-1; 9 bases map to TRBD1. This CDR3 spans 13 amino acids. With 6 bases clipped from V and 6 bases from J, the junction kept 8 bases outside the gene matches. Germline assignment: CDR1 SQVTM and CDR2 ANQGSEA. CDR3 nucleotide sequence: TGCAGCGTCCACGGGAGACAGGGGGCTGAAGCTTTCTTT. It yields the protein CSVHGRQGAEAFF.

This clonotype appeared once. The chain joins TRBV6-6 to TRBJ2-1; 15 positions match TRBD2. The germline CDR1 and CDR2 sequences are MNHNY and SVGAGI (reference sequence). Trimming cost V 2 bases and J 8 bases; bases outside gene matches: 4. The CDR3 runs 16 residues. In DNA, the CDR3 is TGTGCCAGCAGTTACGGGACTAGCGGGAGGTGGGATGAGCAGTTCTTC. Translated, it gives CASSYGTSGRWDEQFF.

This clonotype appeared a few times. V and J are TRBV20-1 and TRBJ2-3; D gene unclear. V was pared by 0 bases and J by 2 bases, with 12 bases between. Germline V gene data show CDR1 as DFQATT and CDR2 as SNEGSKA (reference sequence). This CDR3 comprises 15 residues. DNA for the CDR3: TGCAGTGCTAGAGATCGTTCTCGTGCCACAGATACGCAGTATTTT. Translated, it gives CSARDRSRATDTQYF.

The chain is built from TRBV30 and TRBJ2-4; TRBD1 matches 9 bases. Unmatched junction bases numbered 7, after V lost 2 bases and J lost 8 bases. Germline lookup yields CDR1 GTSNPN and CDR2 SVGIG (reference sequence). This CDR3 is 14 amino acids long. CDR3 region: CAWSPGQGLDIQYF. CDR3 nucleotide sequence: TGTGCCTGGAGTCCGGGACAGGGTCTGGACATTCAGTACTTC.

This clonotype was recorded at least ten times. CDR3 sequence reads: CSVSPGLAGDNEQFF. In DNA, the CDR3 is TGCAGCGTTTCCCCCGGACTAGCGGGGGACAATGAGCAGTTCTTC. The rearrangement uses TRBV29-1 and TRBJ2-1; TRBD2 agrees at 13 bases. The CDR3 is 15 amino acids. Germline assignment: CDR1 SQVTM and CDR2 ANQGSEA. The junction had 6 bases not matched to a gene; V was cut back by 5 bases and J by 5 bases.

This clonotype came up many times. This sequence joins TRBV27 and TRBJ2-7; 7 nucleotides line up with TRBD1. There are 14 residues in the CDR3. V was pared by 6 bases and J by 0 bases, with 5 bases of the junction left unmatched. Germline V gene lookup returns CDR1 MNHEY and CDR2 SMNVEV (reference sequence). The CDR3 DNA is TGTGCCAGCAGGCGGACAGGCACCTCCTACGAGCAGTACTTC. Amino acids: CASRRTGTSYEQYF.

This clonotype was observed at least ten times. This chain joins TRBV12-5 and TRBJ2-3; TRBD1 aligns across 7 bases. This CDR3 region has 15 residues. Germline V CDR1 and CDR2: LGHNT, FRNRAP. V trimming: 7 bases; J trimming: 4 bases; junction bases outside the gene matches: 11. The CDR3 here is CASAPVGGYPDTQYF. DNA for the CDR3: TGTGCTAGTGCCCCGGTAGGGGGCTATCCAGATACGCAGTATTTT.

The sample holds many counts of this clonotype. J is TRBJ2-7 and V is TRBV27; possible D gene TRBD1, 6 bases. Germline loops: CDR1 MNHEY, CDR2 SMNVEV (reference sequence). The CDR3 length is 13 residues. Trimming pared 4 bases from V and 3 bases from J, leaving 10 bases between. The CDR3 reads CASSYLQGYEQYF. CDR3 sequence (DNA): TGTGCCAGCAGTTACCTACAGGGCTACGAGCAGTACTTC.

This clonotype has ten or more counts. The chain combines TRBV12-3 or TRBV12-4 with TRBJ2-3; D uncertain. The CDR3 spans 15 residues. Trimming pared 2 bases from V and 1 base from J, leaving 10 bases between. CDR3 sequence (DNA): TGTGCCAGCAGTTTAATTTCTGGGCGCACAGATACGCAGTATTTT. Amino acid sequence: CASSLISGRTDTQYF.

This clonotype was recorded many times. This chain joins TRBV25-1 and TRBJ1-4, with TRBD1 matching 11 bases. The CDR3 is 13 residues long. Germline-derived CDR1 and CDR2 are MGHDK and SYGVNS. Trimming cost V 7 bases and J 8 bases; bases outside gene matches: 3. The CDR3 region has the DNA TGTGCCAGCATCGGGACAGGGGGAGAAAAACTGTTTTTT. Amino acid sequence: CASIGTGGEKLFF.

This clonotype was found many times. The CDR3 here is CASSEEGVGNQPQHF. The CDR3 DNA sequence: TGTGCCAGCAGTGAAGAGGGGGTTGGCAATCAGCCCCAGCATTTT. The genes are TRBV2 and TRBJ1-5; D is possibly TRBD1 (6 bases). Trimming removed 1 base at V and 2 bases at J, with 9 bases between. This CDR3 comprises 15 residues. Germline V gene sequence: CDR1 SNHLY, CDR2 FYNNEI. The whole variable domain, filled in from reference TRBV2 and TRBJ1-5, reads EPEVTQTPSHQVTQMGQEVILRCVPISNHLYFYWYRQILGQKVEFLVSFYNNEISEKSEIFDDQFSVERPDGSNFTLKIRSTKLEDSAMYFCASSEEGVGNQPQHFGDGTRLSIL.

There are many counts of this clonotype. The chain employs TRBV11-2 and TRBJ2-7; D possibly corresponds to TRBD2 (5 bases). Trimming took 2 bases from V and 4 from J, leaving 12 bases between them. From germline, CDR1 is SGHAT and CDR2 FQNNGV. This CDR3 is built from 14 residues. CDR3 protein: CASSLPRTPYEQYF. In nucleotides, the CDR3 is TGTGCCAGCAGCTTACCCCGGACTCCTTACGAGCAGTACTTC.